A selection of T cell receptor beta chains follows, all from one sample in a study of early T cells in non-severe SARS-CoV-2 infection. TCRdb re-called the 5' RACE reads through MiXCR, storing one row per CDR3 protein. The sample includes 80,000 or so distinct CDR3 sequences, approximately 6% of them seen just once. The sequenced sample was whole blood. Source of these receptors: an adult who was a healthcare worker with PCR-confirmed SARS-CoV-2 infection or an uninfected control (not recorded which). CDR3s include the opening cysteine and the closing phenylalanine or tryptophan. A D gene is named only where the DNA matches it firmly. The listing skips clone size in some rows; elsewhere it reads once, few, many or a size class.

d_gene: TRBD1
abundance: many
v_gene: TRBV20-1
j_gene: TRBJ2-7
CDR3aa: CSARDPRTGLEQYF
CDR3nt: TGCAGTGCTAGAGATCCCAGGACAGGGCTCGAGCAGTACTTC

d_gene: .
abundance: many
v_gene: TRBV20-1
j_gene: TRBJ2-1
CDR3aa: CSASGNNEQFF
CDR3nt: TGCAGTGCTAGTGGAAACAATGAGCAGTTCTTC

d_gene: TRBD2
abundance: few
v_gene: TRBV7-2
j_gene: TRBJ2-7
CDR3aa: CASSRGGGAYEQYF
CDR3nt: TGTGCCAGCAGCCGCGGGGGAGGGGCCTACGAGCAGTACTTC

d_gene: .
abundance: many
v_gene: TRBV7-9
j_gene: TRBJ1-4
CDR3aa: CASTSQQGHEKLFF
CDR3nt: TGTGCCAGCACCTCCCAACAGGGACATGAAAAACTGTTTTTT

d_gene: TRBD2
abundance: many
v_gene: TRBV5-4
j_gene: TRBJ2-1
CDR3aa: CASSFYGTNRHNEQFF
CDR3nt: TGTGCCAGCAGCTTCTACGGGACTAACCGCCACAATGAGCAGTTCTTC

d_gene: .
abundance: many
v_gene: TRBV5-4
j_gene: TRBJ1-2
CDR3aa: CASTHRRENYGYTF
CDR3nt: TGTGCCAGCACCCACCGGAGGGAGAACTATGGCTACACCTTC

d_gene: .
abundance: .
v_gene: TRBV9
j_gene: TRBJ2-7
CDR3aa: CASSPSGHSSYEQYF
CDR3nt: TGTGCCAGCAGTCCAAGCGGGCATAGCTCCTACGAGCAGTACTTC

d_gene: TRBD2
abundance: many
v_gene: TRBV6-2/TRBV6-3
j_gene: TRBJ2-5
CDR3aa: CASRRTGLAGVNGTQYF
CDR3nt: TGTGCCAGCAGACGCACGGGACTAGCGGGAGTGAATGGGACCCAGTACTTC

d_gene: .
abundance: .
v_gene: TRBV6-1
j_gene: TRBJ1-4
CDR3aa: CASRTGTGEKLFF
CDR3nt: TGTGCCAGCAGGACCGGGACTGGTGAAAAACTGTTTTTT

d_gene: TRBD1
abundance: many
v_gene: TRBV7-9
j_gene: TRBJ2-5
CDR3aa: CASSYATGAETQYF
CDR3nt: TGTGCCAGCAGCTATGCGACAGGGGCCGAGACCCAGTACTTC

d_gene: .
abundance: .
v_gene: TRBV4-3
j_gene: TRBJ2-3
CDR3aa: CASSQPAADTQYF
CDR3nt: TGCGCCAGCAGCCAGCCAGCGGCAGATACGCAGTATTTT

d_gene: TRBD2
abundance: .
v_gene: TRBV4-3
j_gene: TRBJ2-1
CDR3aa: CASSQIAGESYNEQFF
CDR3nt: TGCGCCAGCAGCCAAATAGCGGGAGAGTCCTACAATGAGCAGTTCTTC

d_gene: .
abundance: many
v_gene: TRBV29-1
j_gene: TRBJ2-7
CDR3aa: CSVEGPGQPYEQYF
CDR3nt: TGCAGCGTTGAAGGTCCAGGGCAACCCTACGAGCAGTACTTC

d_gene: TRBD1
abundance: few
v_gene: TRBV5-1
j_gene: TRBJ1-2
CDR3aa: CASSSHRGMDGYTF
CDR3nt: TGCGCCAGCAGCTCACACAGGGGGATGGATGGCTACACCTTC

d_gene: TRBD1
abundance: few
v_gene: TRBV20-1
j_gene: TRBJ1-6
CDR3aa: CSAGPMTGGYSPLHF
CDR3nt: TGCAGTGCGGGGCCTATGACAGGGGGATATTCACCCCTCCACTTT

d_gene: .
abundance: few
v_gene: TRBV11-2
j_gene: TRBJ2-7
CDR3aa: CASSQNSRGEQYF
CDR3nt: TGTGCCAGCAGCCAAAACTCAAGAGGCGAGCAGTACTTC

d_gene: TRBD1
abundance: few
v_gene: TRBV25-1
j_gene: TRBJ1-2
CDR3aa: CASRSTGLEGYTF
CDR3nt: TGTGCCAGCAGATCGACAGGGCTGGAGGGCTACACCTTC

d_gene: .
abundance: .
v_gene: TRBV4-2
j_gene: TRBJ2-7
CDR3aa: CASSQDARLYEQYF
CDR3nt: TGTGCCAGCAGCCAAGATGCACGGCTCTACGAGCAGTACTTC

d_gene: .
abundance: .
v_gene: TRBV29-1
j_gene: TRBJ2-7
CDR3aa: CSVGAGYEQYF
CDR3nt: TGCAGCGTTGGGGCAGGGTACGAGCAGTACTTC

d_gene: TRBD1
abundance: .
v_gene: TRBV11-2
j_gene: TRBJ2-5
CDR3aa: CASSLNLRGRETQYF
CDR3nt: TGTGCCAGCAGCTTAAATCTCAGGGGGAGAGAGACCCAGTACTTC

d_gene: TRBD2
abundance: once
v_gene: TRBV9
j_gene: TRBJ2-3
CDR3aa: CASSAPGLAADTQYF
CDR3nt: TGTGCCAGCAGCGCCCCGGGACTAGCGGCAGATACGCAGTATTTT

d_gene: TRBD1
abundance: .
v_gene: TRBV6-5
j_gene: TRBJ1-3
CDR3aa: CASRDLQGGGNTIYF
CDR3nt: TGTGCCAGCAGGGACCTACAGGGGGGTGGAAACACCATATATTTT

d_gene: .
abundance: .
v_gene: TRBV20-1
j_gene: TRBJ1-5
CDR3aa: CSVDRGNNQPQHF
CDR3nt: TGCAGTGTTGATAGGGGGAACAATCAGCCCCAGCATTTT

d_gene: TRBD2
abundance: .
v_gene: TRBV9
j_gene: TRBJ2-3
CDR3aa: CASSATSGVTDTQYF
CDR3nt: TGTGCCAGCAGCGCGACTAGCGGGGTCACAGATACGCAGTATTTT

d_gene: .
abundance: many
v_gene: TRBV6-2/TRBV6-3
j_gene: TRBJ2-7
CDR3aa: CASSSRGQLYEQYF
CDR3nt: TGTGCCAGCAGTTCCCGAGGACAGCTCTACGAGCAGTACTTC

d_gene: .
abundance: .
v_gene: TRBV18
j_gene: TRBJ2-7
CDR3aa: CASSPRSRGSGNEQYF
CDR3nt: TGTGCCAGCTCACCACGGTCAAGGGGATCAGGAAACGAGCAGTACTTC

d_gene: .
abundance: few
v_gene: TRBV4-3
j_gene: TRBJ2-6
CDR3aa: CASSQDEGHPSGANVLTF
CDR3nt: TGCGCCAGCAGCCAAGATGAGGGACACCCCTCTGGGGCCAACGTCCTGACTTTC

d_gene: .
abundance: .
v_gene: TRBV6-5
j_gene: TRBJ2-4
CDR3aa: CASSEGAKNIQYF
CDR3nt: TGTGCCAGCAGTGAGGGGGCCAAAAACATTCAGTACTTC

d_gene: .
abundance: many
v_gene: TRBV11-2
j_gene: TRBJ2-4
CDR3aa: CASSNTDPLLPKNIQYF
CDR3nt: TGTGCCAGCAGCAACACGGACCCTCTTCTCCCCAAAAACATTCAGTACTTC